The present TCR beta chain was sequenced within a study of blood T cells in healthy people across ages. This CDR3 spans 15 amino acids. CDR1 DFQATT and CDR2 SNEGSKA come from the germline V gene (reference sequence). Trimming took off 0 bases at V and 2 bases at J, with 11 bases between the two ends. Findings and limits, study-wide: With naive T cell percentage, TCR beta diversity showed a strong correlation. Calculation of diversity from one million T cells yielded estimates considered to be underestimates. PBMCs went unsorted, and a conclusive naive versus antigen-experienced comparison was therefore prevented.

Concerning this clonotype itself: Antigen: not known.

Combining a sample-barcoded 5' primer with a J-beta primer mix, a second PCR ran for roughly 6 to 11 cycles. With 12 random nucleotides, a template-switch adaptor tagged each individual cDNA molecule. A single record per CDR3 protein comes from TCRdb applying MiXCR to the 5' RACE reads. The repertoire includes around 1.5 million distinct CDR3 sequences, 30% to 35% of them detected once, and 10% to 12% sits in the top ten. The sequenced sample consisted of blood. This receptor was obtained from a woman younger than 45 in good health. This chain uses TRBV20-1 with TRBJ1-5; D is undetermined. CDR3 bases: TGCAGTGCTAGAGATCGGCCAGGCGGCAATCAGCCCCAGCATTTT. Amino acid sequence: CSARDRPGGNQPQHF.